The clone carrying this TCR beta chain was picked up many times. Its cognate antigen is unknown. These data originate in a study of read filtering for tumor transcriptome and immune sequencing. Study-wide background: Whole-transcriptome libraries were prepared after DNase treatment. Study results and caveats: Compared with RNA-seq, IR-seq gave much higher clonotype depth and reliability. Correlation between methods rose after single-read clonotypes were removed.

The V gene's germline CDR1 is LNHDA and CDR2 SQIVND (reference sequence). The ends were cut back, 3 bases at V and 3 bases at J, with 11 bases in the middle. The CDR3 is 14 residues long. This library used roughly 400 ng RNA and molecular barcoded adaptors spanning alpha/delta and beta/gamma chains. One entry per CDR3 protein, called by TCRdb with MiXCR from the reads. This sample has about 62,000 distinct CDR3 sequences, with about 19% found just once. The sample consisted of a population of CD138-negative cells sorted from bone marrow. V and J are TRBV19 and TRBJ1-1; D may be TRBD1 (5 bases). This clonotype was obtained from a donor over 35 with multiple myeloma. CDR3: CASSIWGLDTEAFF. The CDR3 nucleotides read TGTGCCAGTAGTATTTGGGGGTTGGACACTGAAGCTTTCTTT. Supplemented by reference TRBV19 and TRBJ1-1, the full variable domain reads DGGITQSPKYLFRKEGQNVTLSCEQNLNHDAMYWYRQDPGQGLRLIYYSQIVNDFQKGDIAEGYSVSREKKESFPLTVTSAQKNPTAFYLCASSIWGLDTEAFFGQGTRLTVV.